The 8 T cell receptor beta chains below were found in one sample sequenced in a study of cytomegalovirus exposure and HLA in healthy donors. PCR amplification relied on 60 Vbeta primers (plus 13 Jbeta primers). Some clones are missing from TCRdb's copy, which holds only in-frame ones; the method was immunoSEQ multiplex PCR. The table lists over 150,000 clones, about 90% of them singletons. The source material was PBMCs. All receptors derive from a girl in the first two years of life in good health and CMV-seronegative.

The CDR3 sequence: CASSNYLRDEQFF. CDR3 sequence (DNA): TGCGCCAGCAGCAATTATCTGCGCGATGAGCAGTTCTTC. The V gene is TRBV4-3, the J gene TRBJ2-1; no definite D call. Deletions cut 5 bases from V and 8 bases from J, with 13 bases between. Germline V gives CDR1 LGHNA, CDR2 YSLEER. The CDR3 contains 13 residues.

This chain joins TRBV7-2 and TRBJ2-7, with 12 bases fitting TRBD2. CDR3 length equals 17 residues. Germline assignment: CDR1 SGHTA and CDR2 FQGNSA. The V gene end was trimmed by 5 bases and the J gene end by 0 bases; junction bases not matched to a gene: 8. The CDR3 DNA reads TGTGCCAGCAGCGTAACTAGCGGGAGGACTAGCTCCTACGAGCAGTACTTC. It encodes CASSVTSGRTSSYEQYF.

The V gene is TRBV5-1, the J gene TRBJ2-7, with D possibly TRBD1 on 6 matching bases. Germline CDR1 reads SGHRS; CDR2 reads YFSETQ. This CDR3 spans 15 amino acids. Deletions cut 0 bases from V and 3 bases from J, with 13 bases between. DNA of the CDR3: TGCGCCAGCAGCTTGGTAGTGGGGGCCTACTACGAGCAGTACTTC. It codes for CASSLVVGAYYEQYF.

V is TRBV5-1 and J is TRBJ2-1; 7 bases match TRBD2. V was pared by 3 bases and J by 9 bases, with 15 bases of the junction left unmatched. The CDR3 loop spans 16 amino acids. Germline loops: CDR1 SGHRS, CDR2 YFSETQ. CDR3 bases: TGCGCCAGCAGCTCTCAATTGGGGAGGGGCTCCACTGAGCAGTTCTTC. It translates to CASSSQLGRGSTEQFF. Supplemented by reference TRBV5-1 and TRBJ2-1, the full variable domain reads KAGVTQTPRYLIKTRGQQVTLSCSPISGHRSVSWYQQTPGQGLQFLFEYFSETQRNKGNFPGRFSGRQFSNSRSEMNVSTLELGDSALYLCASSSQLGRGSTEQFFGPGTRLTVL.

A single count supports this clone. The chain is built from TRBV7-8 and TRBJ1-1; TRBD1 aligns across 8 bases. Germline loops: CDR1 SGHVS, CDR2 FQNEAQ. Trimming took 7 bases from V and 0 from J; bases not matched to a gene: 4. The CDR3 has 14 amino acids. The CDR3 region is CASTGQGVNTEAFF. The CDR3 DNA is TGTGCCAGCACAGGACAGGGTGTGAACACTGAAGCTTTCTTT.

The chain links TRBV2 to TRBJ1-5, with D maybe TRBD1 (5 bases). There are 14 residues in the CDR3. Germline assignment: CDR1 SNHLY and CDR2 FYNNEI. V shed 5 bases and J shed 0 bases, with 8 bases lying between them. This chain's CDR3 is CASSPDSSNQPQHF. Written as DNA, the CDR3 is TGTGCCAGCAGTCCTGACAGTAGCAATCAGCCCCAGCATTTT.

The V gene is TRBV29-1, the J gene TRBJ2-7; D not resolved. CDR3 length: 13 amino acids. From germline, CDR1 is SQVTM and CDR2 ANQGSEA. The V end was cut by 6 bases, the J end by 1 base, with 13 bases between. The CDR3 DNA reads as TGCAGCGTGGATGTGTACGGGTCCTACGAGCAGTACTTC. Translated, it gives CSVDVYGSYEQYF.

The V gene is TRBV27, the J gene TRBJ2-7; D perhaps matches TRBD1 (6 bases). Between the trimmed V and J ends, which lost 0 bases and 2 bases, there was a span of 14 bases. The CDR3 runs 16 residues. Germline V gene data show CDR1 as MNHEY and CDR2 as SMNVEV (reference sequence). The CDR3 DNA reads TGTGCCAGCAGTTTATCCTCCGGGACACTAGCCTACGAGCAGTACTTC. Encoded protein: CASSLSSGTLAYEQYF.